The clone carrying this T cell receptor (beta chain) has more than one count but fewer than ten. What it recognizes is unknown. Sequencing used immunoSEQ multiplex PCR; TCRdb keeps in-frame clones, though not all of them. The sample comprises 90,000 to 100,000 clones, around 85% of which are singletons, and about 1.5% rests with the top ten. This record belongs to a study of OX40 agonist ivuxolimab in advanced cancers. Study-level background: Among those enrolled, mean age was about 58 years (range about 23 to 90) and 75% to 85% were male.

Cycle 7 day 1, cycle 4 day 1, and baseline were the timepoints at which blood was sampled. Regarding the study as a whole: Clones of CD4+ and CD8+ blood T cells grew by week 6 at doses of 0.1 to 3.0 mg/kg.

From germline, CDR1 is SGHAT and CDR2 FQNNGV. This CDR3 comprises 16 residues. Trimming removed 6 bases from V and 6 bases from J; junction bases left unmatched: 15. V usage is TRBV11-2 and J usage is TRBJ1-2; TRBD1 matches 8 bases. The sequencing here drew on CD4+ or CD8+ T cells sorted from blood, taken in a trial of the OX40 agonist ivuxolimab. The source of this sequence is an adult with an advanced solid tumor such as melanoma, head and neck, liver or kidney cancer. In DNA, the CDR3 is TGTGCCAGCAGAGCCCCAGGCAGGGGGCTTAAGCATGGCTACACCTTC. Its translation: CASRAPGRGLKHGYTF.